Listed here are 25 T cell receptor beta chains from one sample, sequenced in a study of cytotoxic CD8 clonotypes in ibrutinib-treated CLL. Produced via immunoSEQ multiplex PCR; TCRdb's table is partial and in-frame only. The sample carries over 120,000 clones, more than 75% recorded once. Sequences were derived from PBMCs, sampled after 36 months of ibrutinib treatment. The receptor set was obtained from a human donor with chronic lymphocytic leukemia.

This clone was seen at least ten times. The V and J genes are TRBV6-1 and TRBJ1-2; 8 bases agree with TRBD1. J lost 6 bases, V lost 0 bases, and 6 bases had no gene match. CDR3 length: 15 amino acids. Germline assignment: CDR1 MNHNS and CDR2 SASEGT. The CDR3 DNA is TGTGCCAGCAGTGAAGCGGACAGGGTAGTACATGGCTACACCTTC. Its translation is CASSEADRVVHGYTF.

The CDR3 sequence is CASSRTGSNTGELFF. The CDR3 DNA is TGCGCCAGCAGCAGGACGGGATCGAACACCGGGGAGCTGTTTTTT. The chain links TRBV10-1 to TRBJ2-2; tentatively, D is TRBD2 (5 bases). V dropped 6 bases and J dropped 0 bases, with 11 bases sitting between them. The CDR3 has 15 amino acids. The germline gives CDR1 WNHNN, CDR2 SYGVQD (reference sequence).

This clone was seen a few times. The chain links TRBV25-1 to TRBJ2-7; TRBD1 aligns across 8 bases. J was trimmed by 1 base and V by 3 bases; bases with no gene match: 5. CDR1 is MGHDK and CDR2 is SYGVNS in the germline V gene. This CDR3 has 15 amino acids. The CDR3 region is CASSDDRGASYEQYF. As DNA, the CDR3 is TGTGCCAGCAGTGACGACAGGGGAGCTTCCTACGAGCAGTACTTC.

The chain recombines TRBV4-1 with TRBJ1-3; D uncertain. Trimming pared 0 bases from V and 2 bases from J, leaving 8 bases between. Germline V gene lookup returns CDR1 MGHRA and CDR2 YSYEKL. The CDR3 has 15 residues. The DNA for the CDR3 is TGCGCCAGCAGCCAAGATCAGTCCCCTGGAAACACCATATATTTT. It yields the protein CASSQDQSPGNTIYF.

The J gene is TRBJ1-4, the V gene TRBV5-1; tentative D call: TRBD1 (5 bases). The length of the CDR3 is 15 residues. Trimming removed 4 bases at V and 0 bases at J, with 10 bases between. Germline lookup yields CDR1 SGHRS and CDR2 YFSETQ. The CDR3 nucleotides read TGCGCCAGCAGCCCCCAGGGATCAACTAATGAAAAACTGTTTTTT. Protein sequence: CASSPQGSTNEKLFF.

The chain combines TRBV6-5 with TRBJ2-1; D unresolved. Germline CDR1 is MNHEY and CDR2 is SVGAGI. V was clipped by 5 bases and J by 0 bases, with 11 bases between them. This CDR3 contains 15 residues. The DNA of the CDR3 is TGTGCCAGCAGTCACGGCCCGAGCTCCTACAATGAGCAGTTCTTC. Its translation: CASSHGPSSYNEQFF.

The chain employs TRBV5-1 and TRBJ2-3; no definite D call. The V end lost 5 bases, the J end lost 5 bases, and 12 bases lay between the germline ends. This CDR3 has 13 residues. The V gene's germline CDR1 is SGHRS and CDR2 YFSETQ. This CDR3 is CASRVGGRDTQYF. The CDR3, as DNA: TGCGCCAGCAGGGTGGGCGGTCGAGATACGCAGTATTTT.

The CDR3 sequence is CASSPFAGPTSYEQYF. In DNA form, the CDR3 reads TGTGCCAGCAGCCCTTTTGCGGGGCCGACCTCCTACGAGCAGTACTTC. The V gene is TRBV11-2, the J gene TRBJ2-7; D might be TRBD2 (6 bases). Per germline, CDR1 SGHAT and CDR2 FQNNGV. Trimming removed 5 bases from V and 0 bases from J, with 17 bases in between. The CDR3 extends over 16 amino acids.

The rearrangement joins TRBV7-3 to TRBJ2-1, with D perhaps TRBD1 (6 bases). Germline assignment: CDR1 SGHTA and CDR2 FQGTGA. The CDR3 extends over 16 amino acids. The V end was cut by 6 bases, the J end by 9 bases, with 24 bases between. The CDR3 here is CASRGKGVSPAGEQFF. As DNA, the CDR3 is TGTGCCAGCAGAGGCAAGGGGGTCTCCCCGGCCGGTGAGCAGTTCTTC.

The CDR3 spells CASSPDGFNTGELFF. The CDR3 DNA follows: TGTGCCAGCAGCCCCGACGGCTTTAACACCGGGGAGCTGTTTTTT. The genes are TRBV7-2 and TRBJ2-2, with D hard to call. CDR1 is SGHTA and CDR2 is FQGNSA in the germline V gene. This CDR3 region has 15 residues. Trimming stripped 5 bases from V and 2 bases from J, with 12 bases between.

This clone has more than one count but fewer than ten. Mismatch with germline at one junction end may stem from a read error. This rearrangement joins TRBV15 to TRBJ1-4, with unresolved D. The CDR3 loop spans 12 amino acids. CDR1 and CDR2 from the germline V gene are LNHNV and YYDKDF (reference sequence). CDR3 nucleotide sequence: TGTGCCACCAGCAAGGAAAATGGAAAACTGTTTTTT. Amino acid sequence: CATSKENGKLFF. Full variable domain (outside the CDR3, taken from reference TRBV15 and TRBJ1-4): DAMVIQNPRYQVTQFGKPVTLSCSQTLNHNVMYWYQQKSSQAPKLLFHYYDKDFNNEADTPDNFQSRRPNTSFCFLDIRSPGLGDTAMYLCATSKENGKLFFGSGTQLSVL.

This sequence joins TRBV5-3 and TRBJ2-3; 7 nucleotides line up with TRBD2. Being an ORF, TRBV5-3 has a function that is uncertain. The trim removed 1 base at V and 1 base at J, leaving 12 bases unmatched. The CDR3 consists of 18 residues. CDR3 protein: CARSLLVRLAECTDTQYF. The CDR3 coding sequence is TGTGCCAGAAGCTTGTTAGTGAGGCTAGCGGAGTGCACAGATACGCAGTATTTT.

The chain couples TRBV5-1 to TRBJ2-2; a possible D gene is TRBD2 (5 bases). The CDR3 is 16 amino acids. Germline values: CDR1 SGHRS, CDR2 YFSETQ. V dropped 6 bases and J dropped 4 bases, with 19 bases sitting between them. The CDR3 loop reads CASTRRQKGVTGELFF. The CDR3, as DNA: TGCGCCAGCACCAGGAGGCAAAAAGGTGTCACCGGGGAGCTGTTTTTT.

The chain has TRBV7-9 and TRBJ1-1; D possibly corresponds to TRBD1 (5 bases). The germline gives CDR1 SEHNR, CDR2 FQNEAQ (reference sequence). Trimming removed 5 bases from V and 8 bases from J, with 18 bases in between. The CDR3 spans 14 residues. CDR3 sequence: CASSQSPGPPEAFF. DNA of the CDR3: TGTGCCAGCAGCCAAAGCCCAGGGCCTCCGGAAGCTTTCTTT.

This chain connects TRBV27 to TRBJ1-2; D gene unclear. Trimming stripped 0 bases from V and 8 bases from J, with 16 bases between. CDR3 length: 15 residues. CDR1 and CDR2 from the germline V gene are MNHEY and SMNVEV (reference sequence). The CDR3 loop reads CASSLSSLGRGGYTF. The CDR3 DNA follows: TGTGCCAGCAGTTTATCCTCATTAGGCAGAGGGGGCTACACCTTC.

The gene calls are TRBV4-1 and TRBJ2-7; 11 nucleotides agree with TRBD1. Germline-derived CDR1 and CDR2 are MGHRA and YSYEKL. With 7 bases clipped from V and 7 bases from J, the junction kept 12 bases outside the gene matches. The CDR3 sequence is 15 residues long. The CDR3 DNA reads TGCGCCAGCACCCCCGATCGGACAGGGGGCAGTGAGCAGTACTTC. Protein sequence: CASTPDRTGGSEQYF.

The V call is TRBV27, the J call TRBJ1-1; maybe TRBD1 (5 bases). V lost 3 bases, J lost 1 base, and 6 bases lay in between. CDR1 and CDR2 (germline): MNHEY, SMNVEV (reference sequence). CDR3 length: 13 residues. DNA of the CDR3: TGTGCCAGCAGTTTGGGGGGGAACACTGAAGCTTTCTTT. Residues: CASSLGGNTEAFF.

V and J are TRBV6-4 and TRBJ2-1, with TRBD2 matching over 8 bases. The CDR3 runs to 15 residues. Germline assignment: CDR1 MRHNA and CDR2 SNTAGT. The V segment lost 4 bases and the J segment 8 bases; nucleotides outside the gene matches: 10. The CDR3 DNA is TGTGCCAGCAGTGCCGGGACTAGTTTAGTCCATGAGCAGTTCTTC. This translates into CASSAGTSLVHEQFF.

The CDR3 region has the DNA TGTGCCAGCAGTACCAAAGGTTTCTACGAGCAGTACTTC. It specifies CASSTKGFYEQYF. V gene TRBV28 combines with J gene TRBJ2-7; no clear D. Germline CDR1 and CDR2: MDHEN and SYDVKM. The length of the CDR3 is 13 residues. V gave up 5 bases and J gave up 3 bases, with 11 bases separating them.

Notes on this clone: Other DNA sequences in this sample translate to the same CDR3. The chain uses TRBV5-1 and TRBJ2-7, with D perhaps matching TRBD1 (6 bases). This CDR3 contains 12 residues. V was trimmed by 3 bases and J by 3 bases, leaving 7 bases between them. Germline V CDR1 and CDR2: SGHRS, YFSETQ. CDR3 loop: CASSSQGYEQYF. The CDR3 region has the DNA TGCGCCAGCAGCTCACAGGGCTACGAGCAGTACTTC.

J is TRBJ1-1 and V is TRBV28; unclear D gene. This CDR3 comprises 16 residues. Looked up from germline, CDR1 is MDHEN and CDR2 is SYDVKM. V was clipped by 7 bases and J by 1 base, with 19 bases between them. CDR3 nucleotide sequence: TGTGCCAGCACCGGCCTCCTCACGGCGGCGAACACTGAAGCTTTCTTT. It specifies CASTGLLTAANTEAFF.

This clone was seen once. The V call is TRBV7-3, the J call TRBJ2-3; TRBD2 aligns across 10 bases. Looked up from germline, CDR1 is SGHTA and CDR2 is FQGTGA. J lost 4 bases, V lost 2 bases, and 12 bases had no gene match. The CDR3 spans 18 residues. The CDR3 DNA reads TGTGCCAGCAGCTTATTAAGGGCGGCTAGCGGGAGTTCAGATACGCAGTATTTT. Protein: CASSLLRAASGSSDTQYF.

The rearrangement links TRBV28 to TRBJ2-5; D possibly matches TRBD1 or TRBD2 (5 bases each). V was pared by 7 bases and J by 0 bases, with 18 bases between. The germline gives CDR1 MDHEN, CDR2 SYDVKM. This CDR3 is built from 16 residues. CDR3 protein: CASNPRGPRYQETQYF. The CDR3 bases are TGTGCCAGCAACCCCCGGGGACCACGGTACCAAGAGACCCAGTACTTC.

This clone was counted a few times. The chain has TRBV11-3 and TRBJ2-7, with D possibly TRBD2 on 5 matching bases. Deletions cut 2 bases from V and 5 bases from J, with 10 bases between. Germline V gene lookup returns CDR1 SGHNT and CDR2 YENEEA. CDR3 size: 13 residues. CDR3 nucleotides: TGTGCCAGCAGCTTATGGAGGTCGGACGAGCAGTACTTC. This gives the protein CASSLWRSDEQYF.

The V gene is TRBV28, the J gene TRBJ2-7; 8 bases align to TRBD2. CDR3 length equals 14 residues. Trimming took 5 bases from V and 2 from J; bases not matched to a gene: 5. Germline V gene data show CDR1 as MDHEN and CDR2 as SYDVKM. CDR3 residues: CASSRRRGAYEQYF. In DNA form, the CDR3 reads TGTGCCAGCAGTCGAAGGCGGGGGGCCTACGAGCAGTACTTC.